Presented here are 7 T cell receptor beta chains from one specimen sequenced in a study of cytomegalovirus exposure and HLA in healthy donors. In the PCR, 60 Vbeta and 13 Jbeta primers were used. This table comes from immunoSEQ multiplex PCR, and its TCRdb copy is limited to in-frame clones, with some not included. The sample includes more than 85,000 clones. Sequences were obtained from PBMCs. Source of these receptors: a girl aged 10 to 17 in good health and CMV-seropositive.

This rearrangement joins TRBV19 to TRBJ1-1; D is uncertain. Germline CDR1 LNHDA, CDR2 SQIVND (reference sequence). The CDR3 is made up of 14 amino acids. V was shortened by 5 bases and J by 0 bases, with 10 bases between the two germline ends. The CDR3 is CASSLQKVNTEAFF. In DNA form, the CDR3 reads TGTGCCAGTAGTCTCCAGAAAGTGAACACTGAAGCTTTCTTT.

V usage is TRBV10-3 and J usage is TRBJ1-4, with D possibly matching TRBD1 (5 bases). This CDR3 has 15 amino acids. In germline, CDR1 is ENHRY, CDR2 SYGVKD. V lost 3 bases and J 6 bases, leaving 14 bases between the germline ends. CDR3 region: CAISDPGGGDEKLFF. In DNA, the CDR3 is TGTGCCATCAGTGATCCAGGCGGGGGAGATGAAAAACTGTTTTTT.

The V call is TRBV29-1, the J call TRBJ2-3; 7 nucleotides agree with TRBD2. The germline V gene encodes CDR1 SQVTM and CDR2 ANQGSEA. Trimming removed 7 bases from V and 2 bases from J; junction bases left unmatched: 6. The CDR3 contains 13 residues. The CDR3 coding sequence is TGCAGCGGACTAGCAATGTCCACAGATACGCAGTATTTT. Protein sequence: CSGLAMSTDTQYF.

The chain joins TRBV6-1 to TRBJ1-2; 9 positions agree with TRBD1. This CDR3 region has 15 residues. Trimming took 6 bases from V and 4 from J; bases not matched to a gene: 9. In germline, CDR1 is MNHNS, CDR2 SASEGT. DNA for the CDR3: TGTGCCAGCAGGACCCTCGGGACAGGGAGCTATGGCTACACCTTC. Translation gives CASRTLGTGSYGYTF.

J is TRBJ2-7 and V is TRBV7-2; D perhaps matches TRBD2 (5 bases). The length of the CDR3 is 12 residues. Germline CDR1 and CDR2: SGHTA and FQGNSA. The ends were cut back, 6 bases at V and 4 bases at J, with 10 bases in the middle. The CDR3 sequence is CASSYGDYEQYF. The CDR3 nucleotides read TGTGCCAGCAGTTACGGGGATTACGAGCAGTACTTC.

This rearrangement joins TRBV11-2 to TRBJ2-1, with 8 bases that match TRBD1. CDR1 and CDR2 (germline): SGHAT, FQNNGV. The CDR3 sequence is 14 residues long. Trimming at V came to 4 bases and at J to 6 bases, leaving 5 bases not matched to a gene. In DNA, the CDR3 is TGTGCCAGCAGCTCTCGGACAGGGCCCAATGAGCAGTTCTTC. Its translation: CASSSRTGPNEQFF. Drawing the rest from reference TRBV11-2 and TRBJ2-1, the complete variable domain is EAGVAQSPRYKIIEKRQSVAFWCNPISGHATLYWYQQILGQGPKLLIQFQNNGVVDDSQLPKDRFSAERLKGVDSTLKIQPAKLEDSAVYLCASSSRTGPNEQFFGPGTRLTVL.

The CDR3 DNA reads TGCGCCAGCAGCCAAGACCCAGGGGTATTTAACACTGAAGCTTTCTTT. This sequence encodes CASSQDPGVFNTEAFF. The J gene is TRBJ1-1, the V gene TRBV4-3, with D perhaps TRBD1 (6 bases). The V gene's germline CDR1 is LGHNA and CDR2 YSLEER. The CDR3 has 16 residues. V was clipped by 0 bases and J by 2 bases, with 13 bases between them.